A selection of T cell receptor beta chains follows, all from one sample in a study of T cell responses to AZD1222 COVID-19 vaccine. The table came from immunoSEQ multiplex PCR; TCRdb's copy has only in-frame clones and leaves some out. The sample carries approximately 140,000 clones, roughly 90% recorded once. The sample in question was peripheral blood, obtained 28 days after the second AZD1222 dose. These receptor sequences come from an adult who received the AZD1222 COVID-19 vaccine. The CDR3 runs from the conserved cysteine through the conserved F or W. A D gene is named only where the DNA matches it firmly. Not all rows give a size; the values are once, few, many and, for expanded clones, a class.

d_call: .; v_call: TRBV13; j_call: TRBJ2-7; clone_size: .; cdr3_aa: CASSYGRGSSYEQYF; cdr3_nt: TGTGCCAGCAGCTATGGGCGGGGTAGCTCCTACGAGCAGTACTTC
d_call: .; v_call: TRBV29-1; j_call: TRBJ1-2; clone_size: .; cdr3_aa: CSVAGQHYGYTF; cdr3_nt: TGCAGCGTTGCTGGACAGCACTATGGCTACACCTTC
d_call: .; v_call: TRBV12-3/TRBV12-4; j_call: TRBJ1-6; clone_size: few; cdr3_aa: CASSLGANSPLHF; cdr3_nt: TGTGCCAGCAGCCTGGGGGCTAATTCACCCCTCCACTTT
d_call: .; v_call: TRBV27; j_call: TRBJ2-3; clone_size: .; cdr3_aa: CASSFYERPSTDTQYF; cdr3_nt: TGTGCCAGCAGTTTTTACGAGAGGCCAAGCACAGATACGCAGTATTTT
d_call: TRBD1; v_call: TRBV3-1/TRBV3-2; j_call: TRBJ1-2; clone_size: .; cdr3_aa: CASSPRGVGGGYTF; cdr3_nt: TGTGCCAGCAGCCCCAGGGGGGTGGGTGGTGGCTACACCTTC
d_call: .; v_call: TRBV6-5; j_call: TRBJ1-2; clone_size: .; cdr3_aa: CASSLLRGYTF; cdr3_nt: TGTGCCAGCAGTCTATTGAGGGGCTACACCTTC
d_call: TRBD1; v_call: TRBV30; j_call: TRBJ1-2; clone_size: .; cdr3_aa: CASEQGAYGYTF; cdr3_nt: TGTGCCTCAGAACAGGGGGCCTATGGCTACACCTTC
d_call: .; v_call: TRBV18; j_call: TRBJ1-3; clone_size: .; cdr3_aa: CASSPSGSGNTIYF; cdr3_nt: TGTGCCAGCTCACCTTCGGGGTCTGGAAACACCATATATTTT
d_call: .; v_call: TRBV7-2; j_call: TRBJ1-1; clone_size: .; cdr3_aa: CASRPGTEAFF; cdr3_nt: TGTGCCAGCAGACCGGGCACTGAAGCTTTCTTT
d_call: .; v_call: TRBV12-3/TRBV12-4; j_call: TRBJ2-3; clone_size: .; cdr3_aa: CASSLRETDTQYF; cdr3_nt: TGTGCCAGCAGTTTGAGGGAGACAGATACGCAGTATTTT
d_call: TRBD1; v_call: TRBV28; j_call: TRBJ1-5; clone_size: .; cdr3_aa: CASSPGQGKNQPQHF; cdr3_nt: TGTGCCAGCAGTCCCGGACAGGGAAAGAATCAGCCCCAGCATTTT
d_call: .; v_call: TRBV6-2/TRBV6-3; j_call: TRBJ2-2; clone_size: .; cdr3_aa: CASSYSIEPNTGELFF; cdr3_nt: TGTGCCAGCAGTTACTCGATTGAGCCGAACACCGGGGAGCTGTTTTTT
d_call: .; v_call: TRBV28; j_call: TRBJ2-5; clone_size: .; cdr3_aa: CASSGIGVGEETQYF; cdr3_nt: TGTGCCAGCAGTGGTATAGGTGTGGGGGAAGAGACCCAGTACTTC
d_call: TRBD1; v_call: TRBV5-1; j_call: TRBJ2-1; clone_size: .; cdr3_aa: CASSSDRGRDNEQFF; cdr3_nt: TGCGCCAGCAGCTCGGACAGGGGCAGAGACAATGAGCAGTTCTTC
d_call: TRBD2; v_call: TRBV7-2; j_call: TRBJ2-1; clone_size: .; cdr3_aa: CASSFGGRVYNEQFF; cdr3_nt: TGTGCCAGCAGCTTCGGAGGGAGGGTGTACAATGAGCAGTTCTTC
d_call: .; v_call: TRBV5-5; j_call: TRBJ1-2; clone_size: .; cdr3_aa: CASSLDSRGYGYTF; cdr3_nt: TGTGCCAGCAGCTTGGACAGTAGAGGTTATGGCTACACCTTC
d_call: .; v_call: TRBV12-3/TRBV12-4; j_call: TRBJ1-1; clone_size: .; cdr3_aa: CASSLLGAAEAFF; cdr3_nt: TGTGCCAGCAGTTTACTAGGGGCAGCAGAAGCTTTCTTT
d_call: TRBD1; v_call: TRBV7-8; j_call: TRBJ1-5; clone_size: .; cdr3_aa: CASSPKTGLALNQPQHF; cdr3_nt: TGTGCCAGCAGCCCGAAGACAGGGTTGGCACTAAATCAGCCCCAGCATTTT
d_call: .; v_call: TRBV6-5; j_call: TRBJ1-2; clone_size: .; cdr3_aa: CASSPRGIYGYTF; cdr3_nt: TGTGCCAGCAGTCCTAGGGGGATCTATGGCTACACCTTC
d_call: TRBD1; v_call: TRBV18; j_call: TRBJ2-2; clone_size: .; cdr3_aa: CASSPQTGGANTGELFF; cdr3_nt: TGTGCCAGCTCACCACAGACAGGGGGGGCGAACACCGGGGAGCTGTTTTTT
d_call: .; v_call: TRBV7-3; j_call: TRBJ2-1; clone_size: .; cdr3_aa: CASSPLGGEGTYNEQFF; cdr3_nt: TGTGCCAGCAGCCCCCTCGGGGGAGAAGGGACCTACAATGAGCAGTTCTTC
d_call: TRBD1; v_call: TRBV6-6; j_call: TRBJ2-5; clone_size: .; cdr3_aa: CASSLYWTGGEQETQYF; cdr3_nt: TGTGCCAGCAGTCTATATTGGACAGGGGGAGAGCAAGAGACCCAGTACTTC
d_call: TRBD1; v_call: TRBV15; j_call: TRBJ1-2; clone_size: .; cdr3_aa: CATSRDLDRGGGYTF; cdr3_nt: TGTGCCACCAGCAGAGATCTCGACAGGGGTGGTGGCTACACCTTC
d_call: TRBD2; v_call: TRBV6-5; j_call: TRBJ2-3; clone_size: .; cdr3_aa: CASSYLAGGGTDTQYF; cdr3_nt: TGTGCCAGCAGTTACCTAGCGGGAGGAGGAACAGATACGCAGTATTTT
d_call: TRBD2; v_call: TRBV4-3; j_call: TRBJ2-7; clone_size: .; cdr3_aa: CASSRGLLAGGNYYEQYF; cdr3_nt: TGCGCCAGCAGCCGAGGGTTACTAGCGGGAGGGAACTACTACGAGCAGTACTTC
d_call: .; v_call: TRBV5-8; j_call: TRBJ1-5; clone_size: .; cdr3_aa: CASGTLGGPQHF; cdr3_nt: TGTGCCAGCGGGACTCTAGGGGGGCCCCAGCATTTT
d_call: .; v_call: TRBV2; j_call: TRBJ1-2; clone_size: .; cdr3_aa: CASGPTGRESYGYTF; cdr3_nt: TGTGCCAGTGGCCCCACTGGGAGGGAGAGCTATGGCTACACCTTC
d_call: TRBD1; v_call: TRBV7-8; j_call: TRBJ2-2; clone_size: .; cdr3_aa: CASYRGPGGELFF; cdr3_nt: TGTGCCAGCTACAGGGGGCCGGGCGGGGAGCTGTTTTTT
d_call: .; v_call: TRBV6-5; j_call: TRBJ2-7; clone_size: .; cdr3_aa: CASSYTRQDYEQYF; cdr3_nt: TGTGCCAGCAGTTACACTAGACAGGACTACGAGCAGTACTTC
d_call: TRBD1; v_call: TRBV12-3/TRBV12-4; j_call: TRBJ1-1; clone_size: .; cdr3_aa: CASSLDRGRAFF; cdr3_nt: TGTGCCAGCAGCCTAGACAGGGGGCGAGCTTTCTTT
d_call: .; v_call: TRBV7-8; j_call: TRBJ2-3; clone_size: .; cdr3_aa: CASSLATQGPQYF; cdr3_nt: TGTGCCAGCAGCTTAGCAACGCAGGGTCCGCAGTATTTT
d_call: .; v_call: TRBV27; j_call: TRBJ2-5; clone_size: .; cdr3_aa: CASSAAGLSGETQYF; cdr3_nt: TGTGCCAGCAGTGCCGCGGGACTCTCAGGGGAGACCCAGTACTTC
d_call: TRBD1; v_call: TRBV27; j_call: TRBJ1-5; clone_size: .; cdr3_aa: CASSLSGTGKQPQHF; cdr3_nt: TGTGCCAGCAGTTTATCGGGGACAGGGAAGCAGCCCCAGCATTTT
d_call: .; v_call: TRBV19; j_call: TRBJ1-6; clone_size: .; cdr3_aa: CASSTVSDSPLHF; cdr3_nt: TGTGCCAGTAGTACTGTCTCGGATTCACCCCTCCACTTT
d_call: .; v_call: TRBV11-2; j_call: TRBJ2-2; clone_size: .; cdr3_aa: CASSLALGRGGTGELFF; cdr3_nt: TGTGCCAGCAGCTTAGCGTTGGGGCGAGGAGGCACCGGGGAGCTGTTTTTT
d_call: TRBD1; v_call: TRBV29-1; j_call: TRBJ1-1; clone_size: .; cdr3_aa: CSVVGTGGMNTEAFF; cdr3_nt: TGCAGCGTTGTAGGAACAGGGGGGATGAACACTGAAGCTTTCTTT
d_call: .; v_call: TRBV6-1; j_call: TRBJ2-1; clone_size: .; cdr3_aa: CASSGELFGLAYNEQFF; cdr3_nt: TGTGCCAGCAGTGGGGAGCTTTTTGGACTGGCCTACAATGAGCAGTTCTTC
d_call: .; v_call: TRBV28; j_call: TRBJ2-7; clone_size: .; cdr3_aa: CASSSIPEQYF; cdr3_nt: TGTGCCAGCAGTTCCATACCCGAGCAGTACTTC
d_call: TRBD1; v_call: TRBV5-1; j_call: TRBJ2-1; clone_size: .; cdr3_aa: CASSQTGDSSNEQFF; cdr3_nt: TGCGCCAGCAGCCAAACAGGGGACAGCAGCAATGAGCAGTTCTTC
d_call: TRBD1; v_call: TRBV18; j_call: TRBJ1-1; clone_size: .; cdr3_aa: CASSPGQGARNTEAFF; cdr3_nt: TGTGCCAGCTCACCGGGACAGGGGGCGAGGAACACTGAAGCTTTCTTT
d_call: .; v_call: TRBV4-1; j_call: TRBJ1-4; clone_size: .; cdr3_aa: CASSQLWNEKLFF; cdr3_nt: TGCGCCAGCAGCCAACTATGGAATGAAAAACTGTTTTTT
d_call: .; v_call: TRBV5-1; j_call: TRBJ2-3; clone_size: .; cdr3_aa: CASSAADGRTDTQYF; cdr3_nt: TGCGCCAGCAGCGCAGCGGACGGACGCACAGATACGCAGTATTTT
d_call: .; v_call: TRBV5-4; j_call: TRBJ2-7; clone_size: .; cdr3_aa: CASSLVQNEQYF; cdr3_nt: TGTGCCAGCAGCTTGGTACAGAACGAGCAGTACTTC
d_call: .; v_call: TRBV6-5; j_call: TRBJ1-6; clone_size: .; cdr3_aa: CASSYSGGGGSPLHF; cdr3_nt: TGTGCCAGCAGTTACTCAGGAGGGGGAGGCTCACCCCTCCACTTT
d_call: .; v_call: TRBV5-1; j_call: TRBJ2-7; clone_size: few; cdr3_aa: CASSLLGTEQYF; cdr3_nt: TGCGCCAGCAGCTTGTTAGGAACCGAGCAGTACTTC
d_call: TRBD2; v_call: TRBV6-5; j_call: TRBJ2-1; clone_size: .; cdr3_aa: CASTRRLAGEGEQFF; cdr3_nt: TGTGCCAGCACCCGTCGACTAGCGGGAGAAGGTGAGCAGTTCTTC
d_call: .; v_call: TRBV9; j_call: TRBJ2-7; clone_size: once; cdr3_aa: CASSVVGPYEQYF; cdr3_nt: TGTGCCAGCAGCGTAGTAGGTCCCTACGAGCAGTACTTC
d_call: TRBD2; v_call: TRBV4-1; j_call: TRBJ2-4; clone_size: .; cdr3_aa: CASSQDVYAGGKNIQYF; cdr3_nt: TGCGCCAGCAGCCAAGATGTTTATGCGGGAGGAAAAAACATTCAGTACTTC
d_call: .; v_call: TRBV18; j_call: TRBJ2-5; clone_size: .; cdr3_aa: CASSPRNTETQYF; cdr3_nt: TGTGCCAGCTCACCACGGAATACGGAGACCCAGTACTTC
d_call: .; v_call: TRBV4-1; j_call: TRBJ2-2; clone_size: .; cdr3_aa: CASSQYRLNTGELFF; cdr3_nt: TGCGCCAGCAGCCAATATAGACTTAACACCGGGGAGCTGTTTTTT
d_call: TRBD1; v_call: TRBV19; j_call: TRBJ1-5; clone_size: .; cdr3_aa: CASSFRDRGNQPQHF; cdr3_nt: TGTGCCAGTAGTTTCCGGGACAGGGGCAATCAGCCCCAGCATTTT
d_call: .; v_call: TRBV6-5; j_call: TRBJ2-4; clone_size: .; cdr3_aa: CASSYSVRGRNIQYF; cdr3_nt: TGTGCCAGCAGTTACTCGGTCAGGGGTCGGAACATTCAGTACTTC
d_call: .; v_call: TRBV19; j_call: TRBJ2-1; clone_size: .; cdr3_aa: CASSILSSEDEQFF; cdr3_nt: TGTGCCAGTAGTATTTTAAGTAGCGAAGATGAGCAGTTCTTC
d_call: TRBD1; v_call: TRBV27; j_call: TRBJ1-5; clone_size: once; cdr3_aa: CASSPGTGVEQPQHF; cdr3_nt: TGTGCCAGCAGCCCCGGGACAGGGGTTGAGCAGCCCCAGCATTTT
d_call: .; v_call: TRBV5-1; j_call: TRBJ1-1; clone_size: .; cdr3_aa: CASSLMAGEAFF; cdr3_nt: TGCGCCAGCAGCTTAATGGCCGGGGAAGCTTTCTTT
d_call: TRBD2; v_call: TRBV5-6; j_call: TRBJ2-1; clone_size: .; cdr3_aa: CASSLEETSGRGDEQFF; cdr3_nt: TGTGCCAGCAGCTTGGAGGAGACTAGCGGGAGGGGAGATGAGCAGTTCTTC
d_call: .; v_call: TRBV4-3; j_call: TRBJ2-1; clone_size: .; cdr3_aa: CASSQEARELDTTSYNEQFF; cdr3_nt: TGCGCCAGCAGCCAAGAAGCAAGGGAGCTGGATACAACCTCTTACAATGAGCAGTTCTTC